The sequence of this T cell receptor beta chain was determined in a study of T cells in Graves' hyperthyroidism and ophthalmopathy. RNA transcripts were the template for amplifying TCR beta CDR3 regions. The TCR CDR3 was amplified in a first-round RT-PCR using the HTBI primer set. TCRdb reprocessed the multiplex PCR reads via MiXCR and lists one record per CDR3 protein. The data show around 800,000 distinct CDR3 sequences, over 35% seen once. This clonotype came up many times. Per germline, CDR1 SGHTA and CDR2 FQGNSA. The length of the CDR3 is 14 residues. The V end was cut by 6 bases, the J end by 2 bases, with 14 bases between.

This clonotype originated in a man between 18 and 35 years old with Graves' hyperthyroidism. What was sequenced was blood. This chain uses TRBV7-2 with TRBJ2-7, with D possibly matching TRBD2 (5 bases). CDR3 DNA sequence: TGTGCCAGCAGTGTGAGGCTAGCTGCCTACGAGCAGTACTTC. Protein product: CASSVRLAAYEQYF.